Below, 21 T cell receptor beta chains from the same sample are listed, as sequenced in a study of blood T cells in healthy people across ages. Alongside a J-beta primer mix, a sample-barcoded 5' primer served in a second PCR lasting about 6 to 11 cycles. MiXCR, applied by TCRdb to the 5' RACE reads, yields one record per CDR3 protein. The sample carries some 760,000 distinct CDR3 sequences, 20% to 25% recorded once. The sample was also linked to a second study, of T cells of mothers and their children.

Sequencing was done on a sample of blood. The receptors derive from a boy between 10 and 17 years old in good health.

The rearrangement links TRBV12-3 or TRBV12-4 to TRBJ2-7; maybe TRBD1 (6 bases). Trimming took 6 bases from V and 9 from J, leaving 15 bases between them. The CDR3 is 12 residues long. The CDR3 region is CASSRDIPGQYF. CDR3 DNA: TGTGCCAGCAGCCGGGACATCCCAGGGCAGTACTTC.

This chain's CDR3 is CASSQDRTGITTSYEQYF. CDR3 DNA: TGCGCCAGCAGCCAAGATCGAACGGGGATAACTACGTCCTACGAGCAGTACTTC. The chain is built from TRBV4-3 and TRBJ2-7, with D possibly TRBD2 on 5 matching bases. This CDR3 region has 18 residues. Germline CDR1 reads LGHNA; CDR2 reads YSLEER. V lost 0 bases to trimming and J lost 1 base, with 19 bases between them.

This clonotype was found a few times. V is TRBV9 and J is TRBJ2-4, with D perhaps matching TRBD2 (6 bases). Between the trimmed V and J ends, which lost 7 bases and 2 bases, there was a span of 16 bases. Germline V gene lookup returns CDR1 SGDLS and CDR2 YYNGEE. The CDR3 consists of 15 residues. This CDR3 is CASGASVWSKNIQYF. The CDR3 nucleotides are TGTGCCAGCGGAGCTAGCGTATGGTCCAAAAACATTCAGTACTTC.

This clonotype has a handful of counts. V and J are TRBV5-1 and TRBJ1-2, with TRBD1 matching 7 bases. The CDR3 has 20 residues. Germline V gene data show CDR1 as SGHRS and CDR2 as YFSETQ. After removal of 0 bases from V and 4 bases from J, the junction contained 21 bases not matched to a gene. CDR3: CASSLGGPRTGARRGYGYTF. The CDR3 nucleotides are TGCGCCAGCAGCTTGGGGGGGCCGAGGACAGGAGCCAGAAGAGGCTATGGCTACACCTTC.

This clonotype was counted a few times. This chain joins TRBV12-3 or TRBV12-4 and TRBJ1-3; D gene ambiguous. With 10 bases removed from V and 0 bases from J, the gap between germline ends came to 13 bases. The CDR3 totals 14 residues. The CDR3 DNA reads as TGTGCCACCGTACATTCCGCCTCTGGAAACACCATATATTTT. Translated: CATVHSASGNTIYF.

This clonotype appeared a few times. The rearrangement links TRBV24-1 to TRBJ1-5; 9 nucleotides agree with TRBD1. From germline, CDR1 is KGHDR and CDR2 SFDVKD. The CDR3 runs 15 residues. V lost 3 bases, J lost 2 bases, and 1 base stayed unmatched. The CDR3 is CATSDTGGGNQPQHF. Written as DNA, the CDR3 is TGTGCCACCAGTGATACAGGGGGCGGCAATCAGCCCCAGCATTTT.

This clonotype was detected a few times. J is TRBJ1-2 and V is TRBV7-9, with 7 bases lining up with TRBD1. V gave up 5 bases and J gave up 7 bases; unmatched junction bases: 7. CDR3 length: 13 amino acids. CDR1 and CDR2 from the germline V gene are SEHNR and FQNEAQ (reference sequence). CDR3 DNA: TGTGCCAGCAGCCTGGAGGGGGCTCGTGGCTACACCTTC. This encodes CASSLEGARGYTF.

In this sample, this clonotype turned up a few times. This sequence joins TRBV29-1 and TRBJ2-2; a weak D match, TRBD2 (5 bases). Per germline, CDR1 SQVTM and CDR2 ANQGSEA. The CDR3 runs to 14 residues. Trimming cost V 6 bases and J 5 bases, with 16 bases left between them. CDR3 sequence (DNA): TGCAGCGTGGGAACTAGGCTGGGGACCGGGGAGCTGTTTTTT. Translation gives CSVGTRLGTGELFF.

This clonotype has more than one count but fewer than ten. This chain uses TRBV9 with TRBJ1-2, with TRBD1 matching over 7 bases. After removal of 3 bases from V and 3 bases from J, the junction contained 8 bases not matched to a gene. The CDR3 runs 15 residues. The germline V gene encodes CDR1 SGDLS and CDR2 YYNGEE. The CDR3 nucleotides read TGTGCCAGCAGCGCCACGACAGGGCGAGACTATGGCTACACCTTC. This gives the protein CASSATTGRDYGYTF. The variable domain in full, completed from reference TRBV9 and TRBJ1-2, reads DSGVTQTPKHLITATGQRVTLRCSPRSGDLSVYWYQQSLDQGLQFLIQYYNGEERAKGNILERFSAQQFPDLHSELNLSSLELGDSALYFCASSATTGRDYGYTFGSGTRLTVV.

The CDR3, as DNA: TGCGCCAGCAGCTTGAATCTAGCGGGTGTGGATACGCAGTATTTT. Its translation is CASSLNLAGVDTQYF. The J gene is TRBJ2-3, the V gene TRBV5-1, with 8 bases matching TRBD2. The germline V gene has CDR1 SGHRS and CDR2 YFSETQ. This CDR3 region has 15 residues. The V gene end was trimmed by 1 base and the J gene end by 6 bases; junction bases not matched to a gene: 7.

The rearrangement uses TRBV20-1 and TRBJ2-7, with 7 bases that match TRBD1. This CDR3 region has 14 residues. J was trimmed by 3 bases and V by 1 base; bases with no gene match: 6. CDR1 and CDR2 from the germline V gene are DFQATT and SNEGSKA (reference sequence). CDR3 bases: TGCAGTGCTAGAGCTACGACAGGGAGCTACGAGCAGTACTTC. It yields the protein CSARATTGSYEQYF.

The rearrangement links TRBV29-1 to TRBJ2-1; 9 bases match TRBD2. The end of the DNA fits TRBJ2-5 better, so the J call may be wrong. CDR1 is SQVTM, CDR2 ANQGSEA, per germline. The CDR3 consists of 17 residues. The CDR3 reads CSVEESGGRAWSETQYF. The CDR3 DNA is TGCAGCGTTGAAGAATCGGGCGGGAGGGCCTGGAGTGAGACCCAGTACTTC.

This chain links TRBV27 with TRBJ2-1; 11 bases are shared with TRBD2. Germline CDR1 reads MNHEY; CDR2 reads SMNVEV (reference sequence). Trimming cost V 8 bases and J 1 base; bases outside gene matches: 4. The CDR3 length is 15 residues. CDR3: CASSTSGESYNEQFF. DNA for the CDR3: TGTGCCAGCTCGACTAGCGGGGAGTCCTACAATGAGCAGTTCTTC.

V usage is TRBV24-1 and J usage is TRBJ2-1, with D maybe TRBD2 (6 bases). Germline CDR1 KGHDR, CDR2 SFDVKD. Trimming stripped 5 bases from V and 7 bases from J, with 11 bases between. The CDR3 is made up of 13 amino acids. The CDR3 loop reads CATSGRGLNEQFF. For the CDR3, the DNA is TGTGCCACCAGTGGCCGGGGACTTAATGAGCAGTTCTTC.

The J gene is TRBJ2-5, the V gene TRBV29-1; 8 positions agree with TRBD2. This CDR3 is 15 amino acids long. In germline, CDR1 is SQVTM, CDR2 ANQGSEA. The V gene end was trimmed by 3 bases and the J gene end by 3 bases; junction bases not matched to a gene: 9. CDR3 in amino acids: CSVDGVWGLEETQYF. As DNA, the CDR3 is TGCAGCGTTGATGGCGTTTGGGGACTAGAAGAGACCCAGTACTTC. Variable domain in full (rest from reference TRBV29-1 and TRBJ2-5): SAVISQKPSRDICQRGTSLTIQCQVDSQVTMMFWYRQQPGQSLTLIATANQGSEATYESGFVIDKFPISRPNLTFSTLTVSNMSPEDSSIYLCSVDGVWGLEETQYFGPGTRLLVL.

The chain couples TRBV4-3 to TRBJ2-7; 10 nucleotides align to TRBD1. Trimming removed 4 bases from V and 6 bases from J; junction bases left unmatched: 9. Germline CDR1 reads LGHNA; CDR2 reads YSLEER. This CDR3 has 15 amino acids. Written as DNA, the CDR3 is TGCGCCAGCAGCCCCGGGACAGGGGAAGGATTCGAGCAGTACTTC. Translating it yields CASSPGTGEGFEQYF.

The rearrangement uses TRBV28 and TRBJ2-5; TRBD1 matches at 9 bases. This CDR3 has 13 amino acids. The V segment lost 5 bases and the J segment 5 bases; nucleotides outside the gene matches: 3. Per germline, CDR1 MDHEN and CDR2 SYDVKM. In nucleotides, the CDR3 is TGTGCCAGCAGTACAGGGGGCGTGGAGACCCAGTACTTC. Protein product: CASSTGGVETQYF.

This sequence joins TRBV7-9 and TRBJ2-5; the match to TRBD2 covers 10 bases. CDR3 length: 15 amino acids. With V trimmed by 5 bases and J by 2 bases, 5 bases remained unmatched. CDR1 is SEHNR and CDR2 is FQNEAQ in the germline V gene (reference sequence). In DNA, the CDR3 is TGTGCCAGCAGCGACGGACTAGCGGCTCAAGAGACCCAGTACTTC. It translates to CASSDGLAAQETQYF.

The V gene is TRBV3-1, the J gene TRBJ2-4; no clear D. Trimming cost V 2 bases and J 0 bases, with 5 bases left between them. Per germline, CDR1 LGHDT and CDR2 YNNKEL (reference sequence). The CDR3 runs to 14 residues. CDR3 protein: CASSQLGAKNIQYF. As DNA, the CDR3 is TGTGCCAGCAGCCAATTGGGAGCCAAAAACATTCAGTACTTC.

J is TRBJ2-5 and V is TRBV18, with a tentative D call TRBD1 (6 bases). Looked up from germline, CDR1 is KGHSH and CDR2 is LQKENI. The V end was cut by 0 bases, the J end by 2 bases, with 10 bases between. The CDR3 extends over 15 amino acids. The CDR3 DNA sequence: TGTGCCAGCTCACCACCTACAGGGATACAAGAGACCCAGTACTTC. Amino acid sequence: CASSPPTGIQETQYF.

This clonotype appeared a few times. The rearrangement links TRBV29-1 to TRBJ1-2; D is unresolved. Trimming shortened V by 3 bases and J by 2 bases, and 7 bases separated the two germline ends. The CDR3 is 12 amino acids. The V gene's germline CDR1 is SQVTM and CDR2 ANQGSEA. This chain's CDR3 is CSVDGQNYGYTF. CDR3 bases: TGCAGCGTTGATGGTCAGAACTATGGCTACACCTTC.